The rows below give T cell receptor beta chains drawn from one sample of a study of blood T cells in healthy people across ages. TCRdb re-called the 5' RACE reads with MiXCR, one entry per CDR3 protein. Here the sample spans some 1,500,000 distinct CDR3 sequences, 35% to 45% being singletons. The specimen was blood. These receptor sequences come from a woman younger than 30 in good health. CDR3s include the opening cysteine and the closing phenylalanine or tryptophan. A D gene is named only where the DNA matches it firmly. Clone size is given for some rows only: seen once, a few or many times, or a class if the clone is expanded.

-	TRBV20-1	-	TRBJ2-7	CSARPTGRLNSEQYF	TGCAGTGCTAGGCCGACGGGGAGACTAAACTCCGAGCAGTACTTC
once	TRBV5-1	TRBD1	TRBJ2-7	CASSLDARQGGYEQYF	TGCGCCAGCAGCTTGGATGCTCGACAGGGTGGGTACGAGCAGTACTTC
-	TRBV28	-	TRBJ1-4	CAIGRTTNEKLFF	TGTGCCATCGGGAGAACAACTAATGAAAAACTGTTTTTT
-	TRBV2	-	TRBJ1-4	CASSVSGSGEKLFF	TGTGCCAGCAGTGTTTCGGGGTCGGGTGAAAAACTGTTTTTT
-	TRBV29-1	-	TRBJ1-4	CSVIRPHTTNEKLFF	TGCAGCGTTATAAGACCGCACACAACTAATGAAAAACTGTTTTTT
-	TRBV12-3/TRBV12-4	TRBD2	TRBJ2-1	CASSLSPITSDQETQFF	TGTGCCAGCAGCCTCAGCCCTATAACTAGCGACCAAGAGACCCAGTTCTTC
-	TRBV24-1	TRBD1	TRBJ2-2	CATRRTGSTGELFF	TGTGCCACCAGAAGGACAGGGAGCACCGGGGAGCTGTTTTTT
-	TRBV7-2	TRBD2	TRBJ2-3	CASKSGGPRFPDTQYF	TGTGCCAGCAAGTCGGGGGGGCCGAGATTTCCAGATACGCAGTATTTT
-	TRBV7-2	TRBD2	TRBJ2-3	CASSPAGLGVDTQYF	TGTGCCAGCAGCCCCGCCGGACTAGGAGTTGATACGCAGTATTTT
-	TRBV27	-	TRBJ2-1	CASRLPTDNEQFF	TGTGCCAGCAGACTCCCGACAGACAATGAGCAGTTCTTC
-	TRBV25-1	TRBD1	TRBJ2-5	CASSDTGTGQLKETQYF	TGTGCCAGCAGTGACACCGGGACAGGACAACTAAAAGAGACCCAGTACTTC
few	TRBV2	-	TRBJ2-2	CASRMNTGELFF	TGTGCCAGCAGGATGAACACCGGGGAGCTGTTTTTT
few	TRBV12-3/TRBV12-4	-	TRBJ2-1	CASSFSGALTYNEQFF	TGTGCCAGCAGTTTTTCAGGGGCCCTCACCTACAATGAGCAGTTCTTC
-	TRBV29-1	-	TRBJ1-1	CSVQLQTENTEAFF	TGCAGCGTTCAATTACAGACAGAGAACACTGAAGCTTTCTTT
-	TRBV5-1	-	TRBJ2-1	CASSSSPGDNEQFF	TGCGCCAGCAGCAGTAGCCCAGGAGACAATGAGCAGTTCTTC
few	TRBV6-5	-	TRBJ2-5	CASNGGVGEQYF	TGTGCCAGCAATGGAGGGGTGGGTGAGCAGTACTTC
once	TRBV4-3	-	TRBJ2-7	CASSQTTESYEQYF	TGCGCCAGCAGCCAAACGACAGAATCCTACGAGCAGTACTTC